This T cell receptor beta chain was recorded in a study of shared clonotypes between healthy human individuals. The study's findings and limits: Relative to clonotypes present in all four donors, those not shared had lower generation probabilities.

Of note for this clone: Its specificity is unknown.

V lost 2 bases to trimming and J lost 1 base, with 8 bases between them. Germline loops: CDR1 SGHTA, CDR2 FQGTGA. The CDR3 loop spans 15 amino acids. The assay was run at deep level. The DNA input per sorted-subset replicate PCR was about 0.2 ug, corresponding to some 33,000 T cell genomes. Sequencing was performed with immunoSEQ multiplex PCR; in TCRdb, only in-frame clones are kept and a portion is missing. Of 2 million to 2.5 million clones listed, 92% were seen once; the top ten hold 0.37%. CD45RA-negative memory and CD45RA+ naive subsets were split from the CD4+ cells. This receptor was obtained from a young man in good health. Some clones in this sample may be carry-over from other donors' samples. The sequencing sample was made of naive CD4+ T cells from PBMCs. Subset defined: CD45RA+ positively selected. The chain has TRBV7-3 and TRBJ2-2; D gene unclear. Here the CDR3 reads CASSLGVLNTGELFF. The CDR3 DNA sequence: TGTGCCAGCAGCTTAGGGGTGTTGAACACCGGGGAGCTGTTTTTT.